Listed below are T cell receptor beta chains from one sample, sequenced in a study of breast tumors, draining lymph nodes, adjacent tissues. TCRdb re-called the multiplex PCR reads with MiXCR, one entry per CDR3 protein. This table has 200,000 or so distinct CDR3 sequences, about 32% appearing once. The sequencing sample was made of axillary lymph node tissue. These receptors were obtained from a female donor with breast cancer. Some clones in this sample may be carry-over from other donors' samples. Both conserved end residues are part of each CDR3. Fields, in order: D gene, V gene, clone size, J gene, CDR3 protein, CDR3 DNA. D genes are given only for firm matches. A row's size may be missing; if present it is once, few, many or a size class.

D: TRBD1; V: TRBV7-3; size: NA; J: TRBJ1-4; CDR3: CASSPITGVLNEKLFF; DNA: TGTGCCAGCAGCCCCATTACAGGGGTGCTTAATGAAAAACTGTTTTTT
D: NA; V: TRBV6-5; size: many; J: TRBJ1-2; CDR3: CASSRPGGYGYTF; DNA: TGTGCCAGCAGTCGGCCCGGCGGCTATGGCTACACCTTC
D: NA; V: TRBV6-6; size: many; J: TRBJ2-7; CDR3: CASSYRGKHSYEQYF; DNA: TGTGCCAGCAGTTACCGGGGGAAACACTCCTACGAGCAGTACTTC
D: NA; V: TRBV5-1; size: once; J: TRBJ1-1; CDR3: CASSLRRPNTEAFF; DNA: TGCGCCAGCAGCTTGCGACGGCCGAACACTGAAGCTTTCTTT
D: TRBD2; V: TRBV6-1; size: many; J: TRBJ2-5; CDR3: CASSASGGKTQYF; DNA: TGTGCCAGCAGTGCTAGCGGGGGGAAGACCCAGTACTTC
D: NA; V: TRBV28; size: NA; J: TRBJ1-5; CDR3: CASRDDGPRSNQPQHF; DNA: TGTGCCAGCAGAGACGACGGCCCGAGGAGCAATCAGCCCCAGCATTTT
D: NA; V: TRBV20-1; size: many; J: TRBJ2-7; CDR3: CSARGVRGYEQYF; DNA: TGCAGTGCTAGAGGGGTCAGGGGTTACGAGCAGTACTTC
D: TRBD2; V: TRBV7-2; size: NA; J: TRBJ2-2; CDR3: CASGTPRTRRAGELYF; DNA: TGTGCCAGCGGGACTCCCCGGACTAGGCGGGCCGGGGAGCTGTATTTT
D: NA; V: TRBV7-6; size: many; J: TRBJ1-5; CDR3: CASSLEQGLSNQPQHF; DNA: TGTGCCAGCAGCTTAGAGCAGGGATTAAGCAATCAGCCCCAGCATTTT
D: NA; V: TRBV15; size: many; J: TRBJ2-5; CDR3: CATSTGPETQYF; DNA: TGTGCCACCAGCACGGGACCAGAGACCCAGTACTTC
D: TRBD2; V: TRBV18; size: NA; J: TRBJ2-3; CDR3: CASSPVLTSGHSSTDTQYF; DNA: TGTGCCAGCTCACCAGTATTGACTAGCGGCCATTCCAGCACAGATACGCAGTATTTT
D: NA; V: TRBV9; size: NA; J: TRBJ1-5; CDR3: CASSASRGGGQPQHF; DNA: TGTGCCAGCAGCGCTAGCCGGGGGGGAGGTCAGCCCCAGCATTTT
D: NA; V: TRBV9; size: many; J: TRBJ1-2; CDR3: CASSVREGDYGYTF; DNA: TGTGCCAGCAGCGTCAGGGAGGGGGACTATGGCTACACCTTC
D: NA; V: TRBV5-1; size: many; J: TRBJ2-3; CDR3: CASRTLRGGSGLTDTQYF; DNA: TGCGCCAGCAGGACATTGAGGGGGGGTAGCGGACTCACAGATACGCAGTATTTT
D: NA; V: TRBV11-2; size: NA; J: TRBJ1-1; CDR3: CASSPWGSNTEAFF; DNA: TGTGCCAGCAGCCCTTGGGGCAGTAACACTGAAGCTTTCTTT
D: TRBD1; V: TRBV2; size: many; J: TRBJ1-2; CDR3: CASTGTGDGYTF; DNA: TGTGCCAGCACCGGGACAGGGGATGGCTACACCTTC
D: NA; V: TRBV12-3/TRBV12-4; size: many; J: TRBJ2-3; CDR3: CASISSTDTQYF; DNA: TGTGCCAGCATTTCCAGCACAGATACGCAGTATTTT
D: NA; V: TRBV19; size: many; J: TRBJ1-5; CDR3: CASSPLLEPQHF; DNA: TGTGCCAGTAGCCCCCTCCTGGAGCCCCAGCATTTT
D: TRBD2; V: TRBV19; size: many; J: TRBJ2-1; CDR3: CASSLSRGGYNEQFF; DNA: TGTGCCAGTAGTCTTTCCCGCGGGGGTTACAATGAGCAGTTCTTC
D: NA; V: TRBV20-1; size: many; J: TRBJ2-2; CDR3: CSARERHFPDTGELFF; DNA: TGCAGTGCTAGAGAGAGGCACTTCCCGGACACCGGGGAGCTGTTTTTT
D: TRBD1; V: TRBV5-1; size: NA; J: TRBJ1-4; CDR3: CASSLEFLGQGAHEKLFF; DNA: TGTGCCAGCAGCTTGGAATTTTTGGGACAGGGGGCGCATGAAAAACTGTTTTTT
D: NA; V: TRBV7-6; size: NA; J: TRBJ2-2; CDR3: CASSLDEAEGELFF; DNA: TGTGCCAGCAGCTTAGACGAGGCGGAGGGGGAGCTGTTTTTT
D: NA; V: TRBV4-3; size: NA; J: TRBJ2-2; CDR3: CASSQDPQGPVNGELFF; DNA: TGCGCCAGCAGCCAAGATCCCCAAGGGCCGGTTAACGGGGAGCTGTTTTTT
D: NA; V: TRBV5-1; size: many; J: TRBJ2-7; CDR3: CASSLAGAGYEQYF; DNA: TGCGCCAGCAGCTTGGCCGGAGCTGGCTACGAGCAGTACTTC
D: NA; V: TRBV6-5; size: many; J: TRBJ1-2; CDR3: CASSYLGTGGYTF; DNA: TGTGCCAGCAGTTACTTGGGGACGGGTGGCTACACCTTC
D: TRBD2; V: TRBV20-1; size: NA; J: TRBJ2-1; CDR3: CSAVGTSGSTSYNEQFF; DNA: TGCAGTGCTGTGGGGACTAGCGGGAGTACCTCCTACAATGAGCAGTTCTTC
D: NA; V: TRBV10-3; size: few; J: TRBJ2-3; CDR3: CAISGSGNTDTQYF; DNA: TGTGCCATCAGTGGCTCAGGGAACACAGATACGCAGTATTTT
D: NA; V: TRBV2; size: many; J: TRBJ2-5; CDR3: CASSEWADETQYF; DNA: TGTGCCAGCAGTGAATGGGCAGACGAGACCCAGTACTTC
D: NA; V: TRBV20-1; size: many; J: TRBJ2-2; CDR3: CSARGYSVTGELFF; DNA: TGCAGTGCTAGAGGTTACAGCGTCACCGGGGAGCTGTTTTTT
D: TRBD2; V: TRBV30; size: few; J: TRBJ2-1; CDR3: CAYIAGPYNEQFF; DNA: TGTGCCTATATAGCGGGTCCCTACAATGAGCAGTTCTTC
D: NA; V: TRBV6-5; size: many; J: TRBJ2-7; CDR3: CASSSQGRGGYEQYF; DNA: TGTGCCAGCAGTTCCCAGGGCAGGGGAGGCTACGAGCAGTACTTC
D: NA; V: TRBV2; size: few; J: TRBJ2-5; CDR3: CASSTTRPGDNQETQYF; DNA: TGTGCCAGCAGTACGACTCGCCCCGGGGACAACCAAGAGACCCAGTACTTC